One and the same sample provided the 22 T cell receptor beta chains below, sequenced in a study of T-cell reconstitution after alpha-beta-depleted transplantation in children. Unique molecular identifiers were incorporated when the TCRbeta library was constructed. TCRdb re-called the PCR reads through MiXCR, storing one row per CDR3 protein. This table holds approximately 520,000 distinct CDR3 sequences, roughly an eighth found once. Sequenced material: PBMCs, mostly from graft donor cells, taken 180 days after TCRalphabeta/CD19-depleted stem cell transplant. The origin of the receptors is a female patient younger than 10 who had a stem cell transplant for aplastic anemia, so the T cells may come from the graft donor.

This chain connects TRBV12-3 or TRBV12-4 to TRBJ2-3; D possibly matches TRBD1 or TRBD2 (6 bases each). CDR3 length equals 17 residues. Trimming cost V 1 base and J 3 bases, with 17 bases left between them. The chain's CDR3 is CASSLGVRGGGTDTQYF. CDR3 coding DNA: TGTGCCAGCAGTTTAGGTGTCAGGGGAGGAGGGACAGATACGCAGTATTTT.

This clonotype has more than one count but fewer than ten. The rearrangement uses TRBV18 and TRBJ2-5; 7 bases are a match to TRBD1. The CDR3 is made up of 14 amino acids. The ends lost 2 bases at V and 7 bases at J; junction bases unmatched: 7. Looked up from germline, CDR1 is KGHSH and CDR2 is LQKENI. The CDR3 spells CASSPWGQQGTQYF. CDR3 bases: TGTGCCAGCTCACCATGGGGACAGCAGGGGACCCAGTACTTC.

This clonotype was seen more than once but under ten times. V usage is TRBV7-6 and J usage is TRBJ2-5; maybe TRBD2 (7 bases). V was clipped by 1 base and J by 6 bases, with 21 bases between them. Germline-derived CDR1 and CDR2 are SGHVS and FNYEAQ. The CDR3 length is 17 residues. The CDR3 DNA follows: TGTGCCAGCAGCTTAGTCGGCGGGGGCGTTTTTAGGAAGACCCAGTACTTC. This codes for CASSLVGGGVFRKTQYF.

The table lists this clonotype with a few counts. This chain uses TRBV20-1 with TRBJ1-5; the match to TRBD1 covers 9 bases. This CDR3 is built from 17 residues. With V trimmed by 5 bases and J by 7 bases, 18 bases remained unmatched. In germline, CDR1 is DFQATT, CDR2 SNEGSKA (reference sequence). CDR3 in amino acids: CSADTVLRDREYQPQHF. Written as DNA, the CDR3 is TGCAGTGCTGACACAGTACTTAGGGACAGGGAATACCAGCCCCAGCATTTT.

The chain's CDR3 is CASSRDLGTGVNSPLHF. The CDR3 DNA is TGCGCCAGCAGCCGTGACTTAGGGACAGGGGTAAATTCACCCCTCCACTTT. This sequence joins TRBV5-1 and TRBJ1-6, with 10 bases lining up with TRBD1. CDR1 and CDR2 (germline): SGHRS, YFSETQ. CDR3 length: 17 amino acids. V shed 4 bases and J 7 bases; nucleotides not matched to a gene: 11. Complete variable domain (other parts from reference TRBV5-1 and TRBJ1-6): KAGVTQTPRYLIKTRGQQVTLSCSPISGHRSVSWYQQTPGQGLQFLFEYFSETQRNKGNFPGRFSGRQFSNSRSEMNVSTLELGDSALYLCASSRDLGTGVNSPLHFGNGTRLTVT.

The chain carries TRBV5-6 and TRBJ2-1; a weak D match, TRBD1 (5 bases). V was shortened by 0 bases and J by 3 bases, with 10 bases between the two germline ends. This CDR3 comprises 15 residues. Germline CDR1 reads SGHDT; CDR2 reads YYEEEE. CDR3 DNA sequence: TGTGCCAGCAGCTTGGTGGGGCCGAACTACAATGAGCAGTTCTTC. It encodes CASSLVGPNYNEQFF.

The chain joins TRBV5-6 to TRBJ1-2; no clear D gene. V lost 0 bases to trimming and J lost 8 bases, with 17 bases between them. The CDR3 has 15 amino acids. The germline V gene encodes CDR1 SGHDT and CDR2 YYEEEE. The CDR3 protein is CASSLGFSSAGGYTF. CDR3 sequence (DNA): TGTGCCAGCAGCTTGGGCTTTTCCTCCGCTGGGGGCTACACCTTC.

The genes are TRBV9 and TRBJ1-6; D not certain. Germline V gene sequence: CDR1 SGDLS, CDR2 YYNGEE. V gave up 0 bases and J gave up 10 bases, with 8 bases separating them. The CDR3 runs 13 residues. This CDR3 is CASSVANGSPLHF. The CDR3 coding sequence is TGTGCCAGCAGCGTAGCTAACGGATCACCCCTCCACTTT.

In this sample, this clonotype turned up a few times. The V gene is TRBV4-3, the J gene TRBJ2-7; 7 bases agree with TRBD2. CDR1 and CDR2 from the germline V gene are LGHNA and YSLEER. The CDR3 is made up of 13 amino acids. With 3 bases clipped from V and 6 bases from J, the junction kept 5 bases outside the gene matches. CDR3 loop: CASSQTLAGEQYF. CDR3 nucleotide sequence: TGCGCCAGCAGCCAGACATTAGCGGGCGAGCAGTACTTC.

The V gene is TRBV12-3 or TRBV12-4, the J gene TRBJ1-6; TRBD1 aligns across 8 bases. V shed 2 bases, J shed 7 bases, and the junction held 4 bases outside the gene matches. This CDR3 contains 15 residues. CDR3 DNA: TGTGCCAGCAGTTTAAGCGGACAGGGCAATTCACCCCTCCACTTT. This sequence encodes CASSLSGQGNSPLHF.

V gene TRBV29-1 combines with J gene TRBJ2-1; 9 bases line up with TRBD1. The trim removed 6 bases at V and 8 bases at J, leaving 14 bases unmatched. CDR1 and CDR2 (germline): SQVTM, ANQGSEA. The CDR3 has 15 residues. CDR3 region: CSVAPRDRVGDEQFF. The CDR3 coding sequence is TGCAGCGTCGCCCCCCGGGACAGGGTTGGGGATGAGCAGTTCTTC.

The table lists this clonotype with a few counts. The chain has TRBV5-1 and TRBJ2-1; D remains ambiguous. CDR3 length: 12 residues. Per germline, CDR1 SGHRS and CDR2 YFSETQ. The germline V and J ends were trimmed by 4 bases and 8 bases, with 10 bases remaining between them. The chain's CDR3 is CASSVDGHEQFF. Written as DNA, the CDR3 is TGCGCCAGCAGCGTGGACGGCCATGAGCAGTTCTTC. The full variable domain, its missing parts supplied by reference TRBV5-1 and TRBJ2-1, is KAGVTQTPRYLIKTRGQQVTLSCSPISGHRSVSWYQQTPGQGLQFLFEYFSETQRNKGNFPGRFSGRQFSNSRSEMNVSTLELGDSALYLCASSVDGHEQFFGPGTRLTVL.

The chain combines TRBV12-5 with TRBJ2-7; a weak D match, TRBD1 (6 bases). CDR1 is LGHNT, CDR2 FRNRAP, per germline. V lost 7 bases to trimming and J lost 3 bases, with 16 bases between them. The CDR3 covers 14 residues. The DNA of the CDR3 is TGTGCTAGTGCCCGGGACATTATCCTCTACGAGCAGTACTTC. It encodes CASARDIILYEQYF. The full variable domain, with the rest looked up from reference TRBV12-5 and TRBJ2-7, is DARVTQTPRHKVTEMGQEVTMRCQPILGHNTVFWYRQTMMQGLELLAYFRNRAPLDDSGMPKDRFSAEMPDATLATLKIQPSEPRDSAVYFCASARDIILYEQYFGPGTRLTVT.

The chain combines TRBV13 with TRBJ1-4; 10 positions match TRBD1. V gave up 5 bases and J gave up 7 bases; unmatched junction bases: 7. This CDR3 comprises 15 residues. Germline lookup yields CDR1 PRHDT and CDR2 FYEKMQ (reference sequence). The CDR3: CASSPRQGAGEKLFF. The CDR3 DNA follows: TGTGCCAGCAGCCCCAGACAGGGGGCTGGTGAAAAACTGTTTTTT.

The genes are TRBV5-1 and TRBJ1-2, with a weak D call TRBD1 (5 bases). The length of the CDR3 is 14 residues. Trimming took off 1 base at V and 0 bases at J, with 7 bases between the two ends. Germline CDR1 SGHRS, CDR2 YFSETQ. The DNA of the CDR3 is TGCGCCAGCAGCTTGCCAGGGACTAACTATGGCTACACCTTC. This translates into CASSLPGTNYGYTF.

This clonotype came up many times. The rearrangement joins TRBV20-1 to TRBJ2-5, with 14 bases fitting TRBD2. Germline-derived CDR1 and CDR2 are DFQATT and SNEGSKA (reference sequence). Germline trimming cut 6 bases from V and 5 bases from J; bases unmatched to any gene: 8. The CDR3 extends over 15 amino acids. The CDR3 here is CSAGTSGSPGETQYF. The CDR3 DNA is TGCAGTGCAGGGACTAGCGGGAGTCCCGGGGAGACCCAGTACTTC.

This clonotype was seen ten or more times. J is TRBJ1-4 and V is TRBV20-1; D might be TRBD1 (6 bases). The CDR3 totals 14 residues. V was pared by 8 bases and J by 6 bases, with 19 bases between. In germline, CDR1 is DFQATT, CDR2 SNEGSKA (reference sequence). Here the CDR3 reads CSNKPTGAYEKLFF. The CDR3, as DNA: TGCAGTAATAAGCCCACGGGGGCGTATGAAAAACTGTTTTTT.

The chain combines TRBV28 with TRBJ1-2; TRBD1 might be the D (5 bases). The length of the CDR3 is 15 residues. The V and J ends lost 5 bases and 4 bases respectively, with 17 bases between them. Germline CDR1 reads MDHEN; CDR2 reads SYDVKM. CDR3 in amino acids: CASSTPGREPYGYTF. The DNA for the CDR3 is TGTGCCAGCAGTACTCCGGGACGGGAGCCCTATGGCTACACCTTC.

The chain couples TRBV6-2 or TRBV6-3 to TRBJ2-1, with D maybe TRBD2 (5 bases). Germline V gene sequence: CDR1 MNHEY, CDR2 SVGEGT. Trimming took off 6 bases at V and 0 bases at J, with 15 bases between the two ends. This CDR3 contains 16 residues. This chain's CDR3 is CASRRLASSSYNEQFF. The CDR3 DNA follows: TGTGCCAGCAGACGTTTAGCGTCCAGCTCCTACAATGAGCAGTTCTTC.

The gene calls are TRBV19 and TRBJ2-1, with 11 bases fitting TRBD2. The J segment lost 2 bases and the V segment lost 6 bases, leaving 12 bases of the junction unmatched. The length of the CDR3 is 18 residues. In germline, CDR1 is LNHDA, CDR2 SQIVND (reference sequence). The CDR3 protein is CASRAISGRAGPYNEQFF. The CDR3 DNA reads TGTGCCAGTAGAGCCATTAGCGGGAGGGCCGGCCCCTACAATGAGCAGTTCTTC.

The gene calls are TRBV29-1 and TRBJ2-7; TRBD2 matches at 10 bases. V gave up 6 bases and J gave up 6 bases; unmatched junction bases: 8. The CDR3 is made up of 13 amino acids. In germline, CDR1 is SQVTM, CDR2 ANQGSEA. This CDR3 is CSVLAGSSIEQYF. For the CDR3, the DNA is TGCAGCGTACTAGCGGGATCTTCCATCGAGCAGTACTTC.

A few counts support this clonotype. The chain joins TRBV6-2 or TRBV6-3 to TRBJ2-2; D is perhaps TRBD2 (6 bases). Trimming cost V 8 bases and J 4 bases, with 17 bases left between them. Germline V CDR1 and CDR2: MNHEY, SVGEGT. This CDR3 is built from 15 residues. The CDR3 DNA sequence: TGTGCCAGCGGACACGGGGGTACGGGCACCGGGGAGCTGTTTTTT. This encodes CASGHGGTGTGELFF.